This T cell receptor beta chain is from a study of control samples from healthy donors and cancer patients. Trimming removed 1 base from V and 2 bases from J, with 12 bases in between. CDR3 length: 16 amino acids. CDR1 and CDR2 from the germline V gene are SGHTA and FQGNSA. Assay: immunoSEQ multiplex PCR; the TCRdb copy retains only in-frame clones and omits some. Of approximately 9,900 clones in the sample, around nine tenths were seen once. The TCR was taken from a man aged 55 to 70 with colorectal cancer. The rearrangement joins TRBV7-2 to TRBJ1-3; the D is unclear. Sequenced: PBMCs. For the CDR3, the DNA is TGTGCCAGCAGCTTAGGCCTAGGGTCGGCTGGAAACACCATATATTTT. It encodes CASSLGLGSAGNTIYF.